Listed here are 8 T cell receptor beta chains from one sample, sequenced in a study of shared clonotypes between healthy human individuals. Profiled with immunoSEQ multiplex PCR; TCRdb holds only in-frame clones, not every one. Here the sample spans approximately 250,000 clones, 65% being singletons. Sequenced input: memory CD4+ T cells sorted from blood. Subset defined: CD45RA-negative fraction. These receptors all stem from a man aged 30 to 39 in good health.

The chain uses TRBV4-1 and TRBJ2-5; 10 nucleotides line up with TRBD2. The CDR3 sequence is 16 residues long. The V and J ends lost 1 base and 3 bases, in that order; junction bases with no gene match: 5. The germline V gene encodes CDR1 MGHRA and CDR2 YSYEKL. CDR3 in amino acids: CASSQAQREGEETQYF. In DNA, the CDR3 is TGCGCCAGCAGCCAAGCCCAGCGGGAGGGAGAAGAGACCCAGTACTTC.

The V and J genes are TRBV23-1 and TRBJ2-4; D not resolved. TRBV23-1 is given ORF status, its function remaining uncertain. The CDR3 contains 16 residues. The ends were cut back, 3 bases at V and 6 bases at J, with 18 bases in the middle. The chain's CDR3 is CASSHCPSGDSNIQYF. In DNA, the CDR3 is TGCGCCAGCAGTCATTGTCCGAGTGGAGACTCAAACATTCAGTACTTC.

This rearrangement joins TRBV21-1 to TRBJ2-7; TRBD2, the D gene given by the table, was not confirmed from the DNA. TRBV21-1 is labeled a pseudogene. The CDR3 spans 20 residues. CDR3 sequence: CASRTRSKESCRGGSYEQYF. CDR3 coding DNA: TGTGCCAGCCGCACCAGAAGCAAAGAATCATGTAGGGGGGGATCCTACGAGCAGTACTTC.

This clone was counted a few times. V is TRBV5-8 and J is TRBJ2-5, with TRBD1 identical over 9 bases. Per germline, CDR1 SGHTS and CDR2 YDEGEE. V was pared by 5 bases and J by 5 bases, with 7 bases of the junction left unmatched. The CDR3 has 14 amino acids. The CDR3 nucleotides are TGTGCCAGCAGTCCGGACAGGGGTGATGAGACCCAGTACTTC. The encoded protein is CASSPDRGDETQYF.

This chain links TRBV11-1 with TRBJ2-1, with a possible D match to TRBD2 (6 bases). CDR1 is SGHAT and CDR2 is FQDESV in the germline V gene (reference sequence). This CDR3 has 16 residues. The V end was cut by 4 bases, the J end by 3 bases, with 16 bases between. The CDR3 region has the DNA TGTGCCAGCAGCTCCCTGGGGGGTGGGTACTACAATGAGCAGTTCTTC. Its translation is CASSSLGGGYYNEQFF.

This clone was seen just once. This sequence joins TRBV5-4 and TRBJ2-1; no definite D call. V lost 0 bases and J lost 6, with 13 bases in between. CDR3 length: 15 amino acids. Germline V gene lookup returns CDR1 SGHNT and CDR2 YYREEE (reference sequence). CDR3 coding DNA: TGTGCCAGCAGCTTGGCGTCGGTTCCCCTCAATGAGCAGTTCTTC. Amino acid sequence: CASSLASVPLNEQFF.

About this clone: Mismatch with germline at one junction end may stem from a read error. V is TRBV28 and J is TRBJ1-2, with 7 positions matching TRBD1. The CDR3 sequence is 13 residues long. Germline-derived CDR1 and CDR2 are MDHEN and SYDVKM. The CDR3 loop is CASSSAGQPGQPF. The CDR3 DNA sequence: TGTGCCAGCAGCAGCGCTGGGCAACCGGGACAGCCATTC.

This clone was seen a single time. The chain recombines TRBV7-9 with TRBJ2-4; the D gene is possibly TRBD1 (6 bases). Trimming took 5 bases from V and 1 from J, leaving 21 bases between them. This CDR3 spans 18 amino acids. The germline V gene has CDR1 SEHNR and CDR2 FQNEAQ (reference sequence). DNA for the CDR3: TGTGCCAGCAGCCAGAGCCGGACAGACTTTTTTGCCAAAAACATTCAGTACTTC. This sequence encodes CASSQSRTDFFAKNIQYF. Drawing the rest from reference TRBV7-9 and TRBJ2-4, the complete variable domain is DTGVSQNPRHKITKRGQNVTFRCDPISEHNRLYWYRQTLGQGPEFLTYFQNEAQLEKSRLLSDRFSAERPKGSFSTLEIQRTEQGDSAMYLCASSQSRTDFFAKNIQYFGAGTRLSVL.